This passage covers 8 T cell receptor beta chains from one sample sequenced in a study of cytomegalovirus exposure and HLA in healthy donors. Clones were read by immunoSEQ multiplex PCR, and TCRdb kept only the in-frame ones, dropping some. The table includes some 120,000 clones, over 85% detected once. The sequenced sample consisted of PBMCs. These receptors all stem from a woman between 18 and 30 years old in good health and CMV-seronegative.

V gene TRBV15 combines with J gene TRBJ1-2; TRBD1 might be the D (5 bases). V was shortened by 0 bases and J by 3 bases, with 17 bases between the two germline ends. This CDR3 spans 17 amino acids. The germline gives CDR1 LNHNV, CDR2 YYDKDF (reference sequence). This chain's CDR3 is CATSRDQSRGPDYGYTF. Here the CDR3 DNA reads TGTGCCACCAGCAGAGATCAATCAAGGGGCCCGGACTATGGCTACACCTTC.

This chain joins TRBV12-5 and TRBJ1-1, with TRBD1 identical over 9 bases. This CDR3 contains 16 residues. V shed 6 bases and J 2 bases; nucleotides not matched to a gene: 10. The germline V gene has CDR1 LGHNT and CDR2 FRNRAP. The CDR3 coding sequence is TGTGCTAGTGGGCTGGGACAGGGAGATGTCAACACTGAAGCTTTCTTT. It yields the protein CASGLGQGDVNTEAFF.

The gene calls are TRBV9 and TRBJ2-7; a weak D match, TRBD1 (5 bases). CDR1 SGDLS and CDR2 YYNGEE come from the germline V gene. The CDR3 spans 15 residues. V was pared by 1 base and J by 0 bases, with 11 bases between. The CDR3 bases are TGTGCCAGCAGCGTAACAGGCGAAAGCTCCTACGAGCAGTACTTC. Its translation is CASSVTGESSYEQYF.

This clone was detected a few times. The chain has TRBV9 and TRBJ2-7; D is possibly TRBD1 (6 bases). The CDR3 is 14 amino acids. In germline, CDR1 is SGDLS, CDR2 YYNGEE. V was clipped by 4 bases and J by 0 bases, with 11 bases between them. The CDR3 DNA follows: TGTGCCAGCAGCTCACGGGACAACTCCTACGAGCAGTACTTC. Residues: CASSSRDNSYEQYF.

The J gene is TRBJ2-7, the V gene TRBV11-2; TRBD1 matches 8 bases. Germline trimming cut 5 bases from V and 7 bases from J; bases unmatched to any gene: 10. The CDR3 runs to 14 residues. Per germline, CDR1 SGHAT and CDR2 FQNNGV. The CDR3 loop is CASSITGGREEQYF. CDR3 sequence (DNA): TGTGCCAGCAGCATCACAGGGGGTAGGGAGGAGCAGTACTTC.

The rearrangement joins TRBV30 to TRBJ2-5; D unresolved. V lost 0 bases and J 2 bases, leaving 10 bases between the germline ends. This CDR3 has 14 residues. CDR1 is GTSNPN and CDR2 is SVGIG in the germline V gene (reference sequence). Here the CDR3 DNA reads TGTGCCTGGAGTGTACTTGGAGTTCAAGAGACCCAGTACTTC. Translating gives CAWSVLGVQETQYF.

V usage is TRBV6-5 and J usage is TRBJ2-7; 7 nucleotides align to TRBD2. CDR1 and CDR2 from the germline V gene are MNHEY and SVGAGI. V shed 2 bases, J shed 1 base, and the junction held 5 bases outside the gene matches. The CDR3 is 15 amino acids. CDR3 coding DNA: TGTGCCAGCAGTTACGATCAGGGAGGGTCCTACGAGCAGTACTTC. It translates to CASSYDQGGSYEQYF.

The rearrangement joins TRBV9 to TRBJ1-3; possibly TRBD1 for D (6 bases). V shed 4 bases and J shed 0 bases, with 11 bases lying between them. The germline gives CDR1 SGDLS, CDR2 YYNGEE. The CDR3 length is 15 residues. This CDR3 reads CASSTRTASGNTIYF. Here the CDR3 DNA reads TGTGCCAGCAGCACGAGGACAGCCTCTGGAAACACCATATATTTT. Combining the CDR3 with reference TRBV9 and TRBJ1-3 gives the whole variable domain DSGVTQTPKHLITATGQRVTLRCSPRSGDLSVYWYQQSLDQGLQFLIQYYNGEERAKGNILERFSAQQFPDLHSELNLSSLELGDSALYFCASSTRTASGNTIYFGEGSWLTVV.